A selection of T cell receptor beta chains follows, all from one sample in a study of long-term antiretroviral therapy in people with HIV. Sequencing was performed with immunoSEQ multiplex PCR; in TCRdb, only in-frame clones are kept and a portion is missing. The top ten clones hold 2% to 2.5% of a sample with 20,000 to 25,000 clones, roughly 96% of them seen once. The sample was unsorted PBMCs, taken more than 4.7 years after starting antiretroviral therapy. The receptors originated from a woman aged 50 to 60 with HIV. The CDR3 runs from the conserved cysteine through the conserved F or W. Fields, in order: D gene, J gene, clone size, V gene, CDR3 DNA, CDR3 protein. The D gene is left open where the match is weak. Clone size is stated in some rows and not others, as once, few, many or a class when expanded.

>TRBD1|TRBJ2-1|NA|TRBV7-8
TGTGCCAGCAACCCGGACAGGGCCAATGAGCAGTTCTTC
CASNPDRANEQFF
>NA|TRBJ2-3|NA|TRBV6-1
TGTGCCAGCAGTGAAAAGCGACCTCGGGAGCCAAACACAGATACGCAGTATTTT
CASSEKRPREPNTDTQYF
>TRBD1|TRBJ2-7|NA|TRBV28
TGTGCCAGCAGTTGGGGAACAGGGGTATCTCGGAGCTCCTACGAGCAGTACTTC
CASSWGTGVSRSSYEQYF
>NA|TRBJ1-2|NA|TRBV4-2
TGTGCCAGCAGCCAAGATCGGCCAGCCTATGGCTACACCTTC
CASSQDRPAYGYTF
>NA|TRBJ2-3|NA|TRBV7-3
TGTGCCAGCAGCCGTATAGGCACAGATACGCAGTATTTT
CASSRIGTDTQYF
>TRBD2|TRBJ2-3|NA|TRBV10-3
TGTGCCATCAGTGAGCGGGAGGGCACAGATACGCAGTATTTT
CAISEREGTDTQYF
>NA|TRBJ1-4|once|TRBV6-4
TGTGCCAGCAGTGCACTCGGGCAGCAAGAGGATGAAAAACTGTTTTTT
CASSALGQQEDEKLFF
>NA|TRBJ2-5|NA|TRBV9
TGTGCCAGCAGCGAGAGGCGGACCGGGAACCAAGAGACCCAGTACTTC
CASSERRTGNQETQYF
>NA|TRBJ2-6|NA|TRBV28
TGTGCCAGCAGTCCCACCAGCTCTGGGGCCAACGTCCTGACTTTC
CASSPTSSGANVLTF
>TRBD2|TRBJ2-3|NA|TRBV19
TGTGCCAGTAGTCTAAGGACTAGCGGGTTCACAGATACGCAGTATTTT
CASSLRTSGFTDTQYF
>TRBD1|TRBJ1-3|NA|TRBV6-1
TGTGCCAGCAGTGAAGGAGGGACAGGGATATCTGGAAACACCATATATTTT
CASSEGGTGISGNTIYF
>NA|TRBJ2-1|NA|TRBV5-1
TGCGCCAGCAGCTTGGACGGTAGCCCGAATGAGCAGTTCTTC
CASSLDGSPNEQFF
>NA|TRBJ2-3|NA|TRBV19
TGTGCCAGTAGTATCTGGGACACGTCTGGAGATACGCAGTATTTT
CASSIWDTSGDTQYF
>TRBD1|TRBJ1-2|NA|TRBV27
TGTGCCAGCAGTCCTAACCGACAGGGGAACTATGGCTACACCTTC
CASSPNRQGNYGYTF
>NA|TRBJ1-1|NA|TRBV7-6
TGTGCCAGCAGCTCGATCGACGGTGCTGAAGCTTTCTTT
CASSSIDGAEAFF
>TRBD2|TRBJ2-1|NA|TRBV6-1
TGTGCCAGCCGCCCACTAGCGGGAGTGAATGAGCAGTTCTTC
CASRPLAGVNEQFF
>NA|TRBJ1-5|NA|TRBV10-3
TGTGCCATCGCGATTGAGGAGAAGCAGCCCCAGCATTTT
CAIAIEEKQPQHF
>NA|TRBJ2-6|NA|TRBV5-6
TGTGCCAGCAGCTTGTGGGGCTCTGGGGCCAACGTCCTGACTTTC
CASSLWGSGANVLTF
>TRBD2|TRBJ2-1|NA|TRBV4-3
TGCGCCAGCAGCCAAGATGGGGGGGAGGGGTACAATGAGCAGTTCTTC
CASSQDGGEGYNEQFF
>TRBD1|TRBJ2-5|NA|TRBV6-5
TGTGCCAGCAGTTACCAGGGACAGGGGTGGGAGACCCAGTACTTC
CASSYQGQGWETQYF
>NA|TRBJ1-3|NA|TRBV6-1
TGTGCCAGCAGTGAAGTGGAGAGTGTCGGAAACACCATATATTTT
CASSEVESVGNTIYF
>NA|TRBJ1-2|NA|TRBV6-5
TGTGCCAGCAGTCCCTACTATAGGGGAAATGGCTACACCTTC
CASSPYYRGNGYTF
>NA|TRBJ1-1|NA|TRBV7-9
TGTGCCAGCAGCTTTGGACAGTTTAACACTGAAGCTTTCTTT
CASSFGQFNTEAFF
>NA|TRBJ2-5|NA|TRBV28
TGTGCCAGCAGTTTGGGCGGCCAAGAGACCCAGTACTTC
CASSLGGQETQYF
>NA|TRBJ2-7|NA|TRBV28
TGTGCCAGCAGTTTGCGGAGGCACCACGAGCAGTACTTC
CASSLRRHHEQYF
>NA|TRBJ1-1|once|TRBV29-1
TGCAGCGTTGCACGGGGGAACACTGAAGCTTTCTTT
CSVARGNTEAFF
>NA|TRBJ2-1|NA|TRBV5-4
TGTGCCAGCAGCTTGGATGAACTAGTTAACTACAATGAGCAGTTCTTC
CASSLDELVNYNEQFF
>NA|TRBJ1-4|NA|TRBV5-8
TGTGCCAGCAGCAACACGGAGTTTGTTGAAAAACTGTTTTTT
CASSNTEFVEKLFF
>TRBD2|TRBJ2-5|once|TRBV6-6
TGTGCCAGTACTAGCGGCGAGACCCAGTACTTC
CASTSGETQYF
>NA|TRBJ1-5|NA|TRBV7-2
TGTGCCAGCAGCTTAGTCTGGGATCAGCCCCAGCATTTT
CASSLVWDQPQHF
>NA|TRBJ2-7|NA|TRBV18
TGTGCCAGCTCAGAAAGTACGAGGGCAAGCGAGCAGTACTTC
CASSESTRASEQYF
>NA|TRBJ2-5|once|TRBV2
TGTGCCAGCAGTCAAAACGACAAGGGAGCCCAGTACTTC
CASSQNDKGAQYF
>NA|TRBJ2-2|NA|TRBV19
TGTGCCAGTACCTCTCAGTCGGGAGCTAGCACCGGGGAGCTGTTTTTT
CASTSQSGASTGELFF
>NA|TRBJ2-7|NA|TRBV25-1
TGTGCCATCAGTGGGGACCCCTTTAGGGAGCAGTACTTC
CAISGDPFREQYF
>NA|TRBJ2-7|NA|TRBV18
TGTGCCAGCTCACTCCGGGACAACACCTACGAGCAGTACTTC
CASSLRDNTYEQYF
>TRBD1|TRBJ2-3|NA|TRBV27
TGTGCCAGCAGCGGACAGGGGGAGACAGATACGCAGTATTTT
CASSGQGETDTQYF
>NA|TRBJ2-2|once|TRBV19
TGTGCCAGTAGTATTAGTCCCGGGGAGCTGTTTTTT
CASSISPGELFF